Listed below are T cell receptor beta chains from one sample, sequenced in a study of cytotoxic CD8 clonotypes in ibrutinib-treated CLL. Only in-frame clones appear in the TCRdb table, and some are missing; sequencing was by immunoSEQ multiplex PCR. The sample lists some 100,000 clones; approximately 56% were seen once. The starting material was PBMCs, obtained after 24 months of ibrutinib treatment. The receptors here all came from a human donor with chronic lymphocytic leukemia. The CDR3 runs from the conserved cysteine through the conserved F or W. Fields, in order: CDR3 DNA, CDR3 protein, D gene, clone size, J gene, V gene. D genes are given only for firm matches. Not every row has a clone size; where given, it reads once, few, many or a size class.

CDR3nt: TGTGCCAGCGACAGGGGGGTCTACAATGAGCAGTTCTTC
CDR3aa: CASDRGVYNEQFF
d_gene: TRBD1
abundance: .
j_gene: TRBJ2-1
v_gene: TRBV25-1

CDR3nt: TGTGCCAGCAGAAAGGGGGGAGACGGCACCGGGGAGCTGTTTTTT
CDR3aa: CASRKGGDGTGELFF
d_gene: .
abundance: few
j_gene: TRBJ2-2
v_gene: TRBV9

CDR3nt: TGTGCCAGCAGCTCCTACGAGCAGTACTTC
CDR3aa: CASSSYEQYF
d_gene: .
abundance: .
j_gene: TRBJ2-7
v_gene: TRBV7-6

CDR3nt: TGTGCCAGCAGGGAGGGACATGGCACAGATACGCAGTATTTT
CDR3aa: CASREGHGTDTQYF
d_gene: .
abundance: .
j_gene: TRBJ2-3
v_gene: TRBV5-4

CDR3nt: TGTGCCAGCAGCTCCCAACTCGGTCAGGCGGAGACCCAGTACTTC
CDR3aa: CASSSQLGQAETQYF
d_gene: .
abundance: few
j_gene: TRBJ2-5
v_gene: TRBV5-6

CDR3nt: TGTGCCAGCAGCCAGACGGGACAGGGGGTTGGGGTCACCGGGGAGCTGTTTTTT
CDR3aa: CASSQTGQGVGVTGELFF
d_gene: TRBD1
abundance: .
j_gene: TRBJ2-2
v_gene: TRBV9

CDR3nt: TGTGCCAGCAGAACCCAGGCAGAGGGGGCGACCCAGTACTTC
CDR3aa: CASRTQAEGATQYF
d_gene: TRBD1
abundance: .
j_gene: TRBJ2-5
v_gene: TRBV11-3

CDR3nt: TGCAGCGCCGACAGGTTAGACAATGAGCAGTTCTTC
CDR3aa: CSADRLDNEQFF
d_gene: .
abundance: few
j_gene: TRBJ2-1
v_gene: TRBV29-1

CDR3nt: TGTGCCAGCAGCCGTGGGCCCTCCACAGATACGCAGTATTTT
CDR3aa: CASSRGPSTDTQYF
d_gene: .
abundance: .
j_gene: TRBJ2-3
v_gene: TRBV9

CDR3nt: TGTGCCAGCAGTTTAGAGGGGTTGGACAATCAGCCCCAGCATTTT
CDR3aa: CASSLEGLDNQPQHF
d_gene: .
abundance: .
j_gene: TRBJ1-5
v_gene: TRBV27

CDR3nt: TGCGCCAGCAGCTTGTTACCTAACCAAGAGACCCAGTACTTC
CDR3aa: CASSLLPNQETQYF
d_gene: .
abundance: .
j_gene: TRBJ2-5
v_gene: TRBV5-1

CDR3nt: TGTGCCAGCAGCTTGACAAAGGACACCTCGAACACCGGGGAGCTGTTTTTT
CDR3aa: CASSLTKDTSNTGELFF
d_gene: .
abundance: .
j_gene: TRBJ2-2
v_gene: TRBV7-3

CDR3nt: TGCGCCAGCAGCCAAGCAGGGAACAATCAGCCCCAGCATTTT
CDR3aa: CASSQAGNNQPQHF
d_gene: .
abundance: many
j_gene: TRBJ1-5
v_gene: TRBV4-1

CDR3nt: TGTGCCAGCAGACCGACAGGGGGAAGCAATCAGCCCCAGCATTTT
CDR3aa: CASRPTGGSNQPQHF
d_gene: TRBD1
abundance: few
j_gene: TRBJ1-5
v_gene: TRBV27

CDR3nt: TGTGCCAGCAGCCATGACGCTGGAGGGGATCAGCCCCAGCATTTT
CDR3aa: CASSHDAGGDQPQHF
d_gene: .
abundance: .
j_gene: TRBJ1-5
v_gene: TRBV4-2

CDR3nt: TGTGCCAGCAGGAACAGGGTAACGAAAAACATTCAGTACTTC
CDR3aa: CASRNRVTKNIQYF
d_gene: .
abundance: .
j_gene: TRBJ2-4
v_gene: TRBV2

CDR3nt: TGTGCCAGCAGCCCCGGACAGGGGGCCTACGAGCAGTACTTC
CDR3aa: CASSPGQGAYEQYF
d_gene: TRBD1
abundance: .
j_gene: TRBJ2-7
v_gene: TRBV11-3

CDR3nt: TGCAGCGTTGAGGGGACACTCTACAATGAGCAGTTCTTC
CDR3aa: CSVEGTLYNEQFF
d_gene: .
abundance: .
j_gene: TRBJ2-1
v_gene: TRBV29-1

CDR3nt: TGTGCCAGCAGTGAACTCGTCTACGAGCAGTACTTC
CDR3aa: CASSELVYEQYF
d_gene: .
abundance: .
j_gene: TRBJ2-7
v_gene: TRBV2

CDR3nt: TGTGCCAGCAGCTTAGGCCGGGGCGTCGGAAACACCATATATTTT
CDR3aa: CASSLGRGVGNTIYF
d_gene: .
abundance: once
j_gene: TRBJ1-3
v_gene: TRBV7-6

CDR3nt: TGTGCCAGCAGTTCCCCAGGGTTCTCTGGAAACACCATATATTTT
CDR3aa: CASSSPGFSGNTIYF
d_gene: .
abundance: .
j_gene: TRBJ1-3
v_gene: TRBV6-6

CDR3nt: TGTGCCAGCTCACCAAGTCGACTAATGTACACTGAAGCTTTCTTT
CDR3aa: CASSPSRLMYTEAFF
d_gene: .
abundance: once
j_gene: TRBJ1-1
v_gene: TRBV18

CDR3nt: TGTGCCAGCAGTTTGCGGACTAGCGGCACAGATACGCAGTATTTT
CDR3aa: CASSLRTSGTDTQYF
d_gene: TRBD2
abundance: .
j_gene: TRBJ2-3
v_gene: TRBV27

CDR3nt: TGTGCCAGCTCTCGGACAGCTAGCACAGATACGCAGTATTTT
CDR3aa: CASSRTASTDTQYF
d_gene: .
abundance: .
j_gene: TRBJ2-3
v_gene: TRBV27

CDR3nt: TGTGCTAGTGGTTTGGGTCGAAACACTGAAGCTTTCTTT
CDR3aa: CASGLGRNTEAFF
d_gene: .
abundance: .
j_gene: TRBJ1-1
v_gene: TRBV12-5

CDR3nt: TGTGCCAGCTCACCATCAGGGGGCGATTCACCCCTCCACTTT
CDR3aa: CASSPSGGDSPLHF
d_gene: TRBD1
abundance: few
j_gene: TRBJ1-6
v_gene: TRBV18

CDR3nt: TGTGCCAGCAGCGGTTCGCGCGGCCTGTCGGGCGAGCAGTACTTC
CDR3aa: CASSGSRGLSGEQYF
d_gene: .
abundance: .
j_gene: TRBJ2-7
v_gene: TRBV9

CDR3nt: TGTGCCAGCAGACTACGACAGGGGACAAACATTCAGTACTTC
CDR3aa: CASRLRQGTNIQYF
d_gene: TRBD1
abundance: .
j_gene: TRBJ2-4
v_gene: TRBV6-5

CDR3nt: TGTGCCAGCAGTTTGGACAGCCGCCGAGCAGATACGCAGTATTTT
CDR3aa: CASSLDSRRADTQYF
d_gene: .
abundance: .
j_gene: TRBJ2-3
v_gene: TRBV6-6

CDR3nt: TGTGCCAGCAGCCACGGATTTAGTGGATCTTCCTACGAGCAGTACTTC
CDR3aa: CASSHGFSGSSYEQYF
d_gene: .
abundance: .
j_gene: TRBJ2-7
v_gene: TRBV11-3

CDR3nt: TGTGCCAGCCGTACCGGGCAGGGGGCTGGAAACACCATATATTTT
CDR3aa: CASRTGQGAGNTIYF
d_gene: TRBD1
abundance: .
j_gene: TRBJ1-3
v_gene: TRBV6-5

CDR3nt: TGTGCCAGCAGCTTAGGGCAGATCGGGCACGAGCAGTACTTC
CDR3aa: CASSLGQIGHEQYF
d_gene: .
abundance: .
j_gene: TRBJ2-7
v_gene: TRBV7-9

CDR3nt: TGTGCCAGCTCTACCGGGACAGGTAGTTTTGAAGCTTTCTTT
CDR3aa: CASSTGTGSFEAFF
d_gene: TRBD1
abundance: .
j_gene: TRBJ1-1
v_gene: TRBV2

CDR3nt: TGTGCCAGCAACCCGGACAGGGGTGGCACAGATACGCAGTATTTT
CDR3aa: CASNPDRGGTDTQYF
d_gene: TRBD1
abundance: .
j_gene: TRBJ2-3
v_gene: TRBV6-5

CDR3nt: TGTGCCAGAAGGGAGATCGACGAGGGGCAGCCCCAGCATTTT
CDR3aa: CARREIDEGQPQHF
d_gene: .
abundance: .
j_gene: TRBJ1-5
v_gene: TRBV5-3

CDR3nt: TGTGCCAGCAGCTTAGCTCCGGTCCCTGAAGCTTTCTTT
CDR3aa: CASSLAPVPEAFF
d_gene: .
abundance: few
j_gene: TRBJ1-1
v_gene: TRBV7-8

CDR3nt: TGTGCCAGCAGCCAAGTCGGCGGGCTAGCGGCCTTCGAGCAGTACTTC
CDR3aa: CASSQVGGLAAFEQYF
d_gene: TRBD2
abundance: .
j_gene: TRBJ2-7
v_gene: TRBV14

CDR3nt: TGTGCCACCATCAAGACAGATCTTATGAACACTGAAGCTTTCTTT
CDR3aa: CATIKTDLMNTEAFF
d_gene: .
abundance: .
j_gene: TRBJ1-1
v_gene: TRBV15

CDR3nt: TGTGCCAGCAGCTCGGGGCCAGTCCAAGAGACCCAGTACTTC
CDR3aa: CASSSGPVQETQYF
d_gene: .
abundance: .
j_gene: TRBJ2-5
v_gene: TRBV7-3

CDR3nt: TGTGCCAGCAGTCCGGACAGGGGGAATCAGCCCCAGCATTTT
CDR3aa: CASSPDRGNQPQHF
d_gene: TRBD1
abundance: .
j_gene: TRBJ1-5
v_gene: TRBV2

CDR3nt: TGTGCCAGCAGTTTTCGTGCTCTTGACCGCTATGGCTACACCTTC
CDR3aa: CASSFRALDRYGYTF
d_gene: .
abundance: .
j_gene: TRBJ1-2
v_gene: TRBV27

CDR3nt: TGTGCCTGGACCCGAAAAGGGATCACAGATACGCAGTATTTT
CDR3aa: CAWTRKGITDTQYF
d_gene: .
abundance: .
j_gene: TRBJ2-3
v_gene: TRBV30

CDR3nt: TGCGCCAGCAGCGTCCACGGGACAGCCTACGAGCAGTACTTC
CDR3aa: CASSVHGTAYEQYF
d_gene: TRBD1
abundance: .
j_gene: TRBJ2-7
v_gene: TRBV5-1

CDR3nt: TGTGCCAGCAGTAAACTAGCCAATGAGCAGTTCTTC
CDR3aa: CASSKLANEQFF
d_gene: .
abundance: .
j_gene: TRBJ2-1
v_gene: TRBV6-6

CDR3nt: TGTGCCAGCAGTCTCGGGACAGGGTCACGATACGAGCAGTACTTC
CDR3aa: CASSLGTGSRYEQYF
d_gene: TRBD1
abundance: .
j_gene: TRBJ2-7
v_gene: TRBV11-2

CDR3nt: TGCAGCGTTGAAGATCTGGACATGTCCTACAATGAGCAGTTCTTC
CDR3aa: CSVEDLDMSYNEQFF
d_gene: .
abundance: once
j_gene: TRBJ2-1
v_gene: TRBV29-1

CDR3nt: TGTGCCAGCAGTCAGGGTCAGAATCAGCCCCAGCATTTT
CDR3aa: CASSQGQNQPQHF
d_gene: .
abundance: .
j_gene: TRBJ1-5
v_gene: TRBV6-6

CDR3nt: TGTGCCAGCAGCCCGGGACTAGCGGGGGGGCCGCGCACAGATACGCAGTATTTT
CDR3aa: CASSPGLAGGPRTDTQYF
d_gene: TRBD2
abundance: .
j_gene: TRBJ2-3
v_gene: TRBV7-9

CDR3nt: TGTGCCAGCAGTGTACCGGGACCGACGTCGGAGCAGTACTTC
CDR3aa: CASSVPGPTSEQYF
d_gene: .
abundance: .
j_gene: TRBJ2-7
v_gene: TRBV25-1

CDR3nt: TGCGCCAGCAGCCCCGGACTGTCCTACGAGCAGTACTTC
CDR3aa: CASSPGLSYEQYF
d_gene: .
abundance: .
j_gene: TRBJ2-7
v_gene: TRBV5-1

CDR3nt: TGTGCCAGCAGTCGCTCAATTCAGACCGAGCAGTACTTC
CDR3aa: CASSRSIQTEQYF
d_gene: .
abundance: few
j_gene: TRBJ2-7
v_gene: TRBV6-6

CDR3nt: TGTGCCAGCAGCTTAGGAATGACCTCGACTAATGAAAAACTGTTTTTT
CDR3aa: CASSLGMTSTNEKLFF
d_gene: .
abundance: once
j_gene: TRBJ1-4
v_gene: TRBV7-9

CDR3nt: TGCGCCAGCAGCCAAGATATCCGGGGGCGAGATCAAGAGACCCAGTACTTC
CDR3aa: CASSQDIRGRDQETQYF
d_gene: .
abundance: .
j_gene: TRBJ2-5
v_gene: TRBV4-3

CDR3nt: TGTGCCAGCAGTCCACAGGGCTACGAGCAGTACTTC
CDR3aa: CASSPQGYEQYF
d_gene: .
abundance: .
j_gene: TRBJ2-7
v_gene: TRBV6-6

CDR3nt: TGTGCCTGGAGCGGAGGGGGAGAGCAGTACTTC
CDR3aa: CAWSGGGEQYF
d_gene: .
abundance: few
j_gene: TRBJ2-7
v_gene: TRBV30

CDR3nt: TGTGCCAGCAGCTCGCGGGCCTCCTACGAGCAGTACTTC
CDR3aa: CASSSRASYEQYF
d_gene: .
abundance: few
j_gene: TRBJ2-7
v_gene: TRBV7-2

CDR3nt: TGTGCCAGCGGCTCAAGCTCTGGGGCCAACGTCCTGACTTTC
CDR3aa: CASGSSSGANVLTF
d_gene: .
abundance: .
j_gene: TRBJ2-6
v_gene: TRBV27

CDR3nt: TGTGCCAGCAGAACACGGGGAGGCACAGATACGCAGTATTTT
CDR3aa: CASRTRGGTDTQYF
d_gene: .
abundance: once
j_gene: TRBJ2-3
v_gene: TRBV7-2

CDR3nt: TGTGCCAGTAGTACCGGGACAGGGTTCGGGAATGAGCAGTTCTTC
CDR3aa: CASSTGTGFGNEQFF
d_gene: TRBD1
abundance: .
j_gene: TRBJ2-1
v_gene: TRBV19

CDR3nt: TGTGCCAGCAGGCTTACGAACACCGGGGAGCTGTTTTTT
CDR3aa: CASRLTNTGELFF
d_gene: .
abundance: .
j_gene: TRBJ2-2
v_gene: TRBV5-6